The 16 T cell receptor beta chains reported below all come from one sample, sequenced in a study of T cells in Graves' hyperthyroidism and ophthalmopathy. The source material, RNA transcripts, was used to amplify TCR beta CDR3 regions. An initial round of RT-PCR targeting the TCR CDR3 relied on the HTBI primer set. TCRdb ran MiXCR on the multiplex PCR reads and lists one entry per CDR3 protein. The sample has about 570,000 distinct CDR3 sequences; around 42% are singletons. Sequencing was carried out using peripheral blood or thyroid tissue (not recorded which). Receptors originate from an adult woman with Graves' disease, either hyperthyroidism or ophthalmopathy (not recorded which).

The rearrangement links TRBV10-3 to TRBJ2-5; 9 bases fit TRBD2. Germline V gene lookup returns CDR1 ENHRY and CDR2 SYGVKD. The CDR3 loop spans 15 amino acids. V lost 6 bases and J lost 1; bases outside the gene matches: 6. Here the CDR3 reads CAIRNSGGPQETQYF. Here the CDR3 DNA reads TGTGCCATCAGAAATAGCGGGGGACCCCAAGAGACCCAGTACTTC.

This clonotype was counted ten times or more. The CDR3 sequence is CASSLAQDRGRTEAFF. The CDR3 DNA reads TGCGCCAGCAGCTTGGCCCAGGACAGGGGTAGGACTGAAGCTTTCTTT. V usage is TRBV5-1 and J usage is TRBJ1-1; 9 positions agree with TRBD1. The germline V gene has CDR1 SGHRS and CDR2 YFSETQ. The CDR3 is 16 amino acids. The ends lost 0 bases at V and 5 bases at J; junction bases unmatched: 8. The complete variable domain, with remaining parts taken from reference TRBV5-1 and TRBJ1-1, reads KAGVTQTPRYLIKTRGQQVTLSCSPISGHRSVSWYQQTPGQGLQFLFEYFSETQRNKGNFPGRFSGRQFSNSRSEMNVSTLELGDSALYLCASSLAQDRGRTEAFFGQGTRLTVV.

The CDR3 DNA sequence: TGCGCCAGCAGCCAAGACAGACCCTCTGGAAACACCATATATTTT. Its translation: CASSQDRPSGNTIYF. The chain has TRBV5-1 and TRBJ1-3, with D perhaps matching TRBD1 (5 bases). This CDR3 is built from 15 residues. Germline V gene sequence: CDR1 SGHRS, CDR2 YFSETQ. V lost 4 bases, J lost 0 bases, and 11 bases lay in between. Using reference TRBV5-1 and TRBJ1-3 for the parts outside the CDR3, the full variable domain is KAGVTQTPRYLIKTRGQQVTLSCSPISGHRSVSWYQQTPGQGLQFLFEYFSETQRNKGNFPGRFSGRQFSNSRSEMNVSTLELGDSALYLCASSQDRPSGNTIYFGEGSWLTVV.

This clonotype was found many times. This chain links TRBV7-4 with TRBJ2-7; perhaps D is TRBD1 or TRBD2 (5 bases each). The CDR3 spans 15 residues. CDR1 is SGHVT, CDR2 SQSDAQ, per germline. V gave up 0 bases and J gave up 2 bases, with 11 bases separating them. The CDR3 DNA reads as TGTGCCAGCAGCTTAGCGGGTGGGGGAACCTACGAGCAGTACTTC. It translates to CASSLAGGGTYEQYF.

The chain is built from TRBV29-1 and TRBJ1-2; D remains ambiguous. This CDR3 comprises 13 residues. Per the germline V gene, CDR1 is SQVTM and CDR2 is ANQGSEA. The ends were cut back, 7 bases at V and 2 bases at J, with 14 bases in the middle. CDR3 residues: CSAGSWKNYGYTF. For the CDR3, the DNA is TGCAGCGCTGGGTCATGGAAAAACTATGGCTACACCTTC.

This clonotype was seen at least ten times. The chain links TRBV12-3 or TRBV12-4 to TRBJ1-5; TRBD1 matches at 7 bases. CDR3 length: 14 amino acids. Germline trimming cut 10 bases from V and 0 bases from J; bases unmatched to any gene: 6. The DNA of the CDR3 is TGTGCCAACTACAGGGGACTTAGCAATCAGCCCCAGCATTTT. Translation gives CANYRGLSNQPQHF.

This clonotype showed up many times. The V and J genes are TRBV10-3 and TRBJ2-7; D is unclear. V dropped 6 bases and J dropped 0 bases, with 18 bases sitting between them. CDR1 and CDR2 from the germline V gene are ENHRY and SYGVKD. The CDR3 contains 16 residues. The CDR3 DNA reads TGTGCCATCAGCGACAAAAGAGGTCGGTTCTCCTACGAGCAGTACTTC. Residues: CAISDKRGRFSYEQYF.

This clonotype was detected only once. The CDR3 is CAISDPWDSGYTF. The CDR3 coding sequence is TGTGCCATCAGTGACCCCTGGGACAGCGGCTACACCTTC. The V gene is TRBV10-3, the J gene TRBJ1-2; the match to TRBD1 covers 7 bases. The CDR3 is 13 amino acids. J gave up 8 bases and V 3 bases, and 6 bases lay outside the gene matches. Germline CDR1 and CDR2: ENHRY and SYGVKD.

This clonotype was counted at least ten times. The gene calls are TRBV6-2 or TRBV6-3 and TRBJ1-6; possibly TRBD1 for D (5 bases). Germline lookup yields CDR1 MNHEY and CDR2 SVGEGT. This CDR3 region has 15 residues. V lost 7 bases to trimming and J lost 7 bases, with 17 bases between them. The CDR3, as DNA: TGTGCCAGCACCGCGCCGGCAGGGAGGAATTCACCCCTCCACTTT. This encodes CASTAPAGRNSPLHF.

The genes are TRBV7-8 and TRBJ1-6; possibly TRBD1 for D (5 bases). CDR3 length: 13 amino acids. Germline V gene sequence: CDR1 SGHVS, CDR2 FQNEAQ. Deletions cut 5 bases from V and 8 bases from J, with 10 bases between. As DNA, the CDR3 is TGTGCCAGCAGCCCAATCAGGGATTCACCCCTCCACTTT. Residues: CASSPIRDSPLHF. The variable domain in full, with the rest retrieved from reference TRBV7-8 and TRBJ1-6, is GAGVSQSPRYKVAKRGQDVALRCDPISGHVSLFWYQQALGQGPEFLTYFQNEAQLDKSGLPSDRFFAERPEGSVSTLKIQRTQQEDSAVYLCASSPIRDSPLHFGNGTRLTVT.

The chain is built from TRBV19 and TRBJ1-2; 8 bases map to TRBD1. Trimming cost V 1 base and J 7 bases; bases outside gene matches: 5. This CDR3 has 14 amino acids. The germline CDR1 and CDR2 sequences are LNHDA and SQIVND (reference sequence). CDR3 coding DNA: TGTGCCAGTAGTATAGGTCAGGGGGCGTCTGGCTACACCTTC. It specifies CASSIGQGASGYTF.

This clonotype has only a few counts. The gene calls are TRBV10-3 and TRBJ1-2; D unclear. Between the trimmed V and J ends, which lost 10 bases and 3 bases, there was a span of 12 bases. The CDR3 extends over 12 amino acids. Germline CDR1 and CDR2: ENHRY and SYGVKD. The CDR3 spells CASTAEDYGYTF. The CDR3, as DNA: TGTGCCAGCACAGCCGAGGACTATGGCTACACCTTC.

This clonotype was counted only a few times. The chain carries TRBV29-1 and TRBJ2-2; D is perhaps TRBD1 or TRBD2 (5 bases each). From germline, CDR1 is SQVTM and CDR2 ANQGSEA. The CDR3 totals 12 residues. Trimming took off 4 bases at V and 3 bases at J, with 6 bases between the two ends. The CDR3 region is CSVAGHTGELFF. The DNA for the CDR3 is TGCAGCGTTGCGGGGCACACCGGGGAGCTGTTTTTT.

At least ten counts were recorded for this clonotype. The rearrangement joins TRBV28 to TRBJ1-1; 9 bases line up with TRBD1. Germline lookup yields CDR1 MDHEN and CDR2 SYDVKM. The V gene end was trimmed by 6 bases and the J gene end by 0 bases; junction bases not matched to a gene: 2. The CDR3 has 14 residues. The CDR3 is CASRGTGMNTEAFF. CDR3 in DNA: TGTGCCAGCAGGGGGACAGGGATGAACACTGAAGCTTTCTTT.

The V gene is TRBV29-1, the J gene TRBJ1-2; TRBD1 matches 11 bases. Germline V CDR1 and CDR2: SQVTM, ANQGSEA. The CDR3 spans 14 residues. Unmatched junction bases numbered 11, after V lost 7 bases and J lost 7 bases. CDR3 sequence reads: CSALIGQGAFGYTF. Written as DNA, the CDR3 is TGCAGCGCCCTTATCGGACAGGGGGCGTTTGGCTACACCTTC.

The chain carries TRBV10-3 and TRBJ1-5, with 7 bases fitting TRBD1. This CDR3 region has 16 residues. V lost 6 bases, J lost 0 bases, and 8 bases stayed unmatched. CDR1 and CDR2 (germline): ENHRY, SYGVKD. The CDR3 is CAISLQGQHSNQPQHF. The CDR3 DNA reads TGTGCCATCAGCTTACAGGGACAGCATAGCAATCAGCCCCAGCATTTT.